These 30 T cell receptor beta chains originate from one sample sequenced in a study of T cells in Graves' hyperthyroidism and ophthalmopathy (dated by TCRdb to between 2018 and 2021). Library preparation used multiplex PCR. Sequencing was carried out with an Illumina HiSeq 2000. The TCR beta CDR3 regions were amplified from the RNA transcripts. A first-round RT-PCR of the TCR CDR3 used the HTBI primer set with the Qiagen OneStep RT-PCR kit. The raw public data were reprocessed by TCRdb itself: fastp quality trimming at Q25, MiXCR clonotype calling, in-frame beta chains only. One record per CDR3 amino acid sequence lists the most common genes and DNA. This sample lists 550,000 to 650,000 distinct CDR3 sequences; around 15% were detected once. The ten most abundant clones make up roughly 13% of the sample. The sample was blood. The receptors derive from a woman aged 40 to 49 with Graves' hyperthyroidism.

The chain couples TRBV2 to TRBJ2-5; 8 bases are a match to TRBD1. The CDR3 covers 14 residues. Germline CDR1 is SNHLY and CDR2 is FYNNEI. V lost 2 bases, J lost 4 bases, and 3 bases stayed unmatched. For the CDR3, the DNA is TGTGCCAGCAGTGAACAGGGGGCTCGAGAGACCCAGTACTTC. Residues: CASSEQGARETQYF.

The rearrangement joins TRBV29-1 to TRBJ2-7; D perhaps matches TRBD2 (5 bases). The CDR3 loop spans 15 amino acids. Germline-derived CDR1 and CDR2 are SQVTM and ANQGSEA. Trimming shortened V by 4 bases and J by 6 bases, and 22 bases separated the two germline ends. The CDR3 DNA reads as TGCAGCGTTGTCTCCGAGACGCCGGACTTACTCGAGCAGTACTTC. Residues: CSVVSETPDLLEQYF.

The V call is TRBV5-8, the J call TRBJ1-5, with D maybe TRBD1 (6 bases). V lost 2 bases and J 6 bases, leaving 9 bases between the germline ends. Germline V gene data show CDR1 as SGHTS and CDR2 as YDEGEE. The CDR3 length is 13 residues. The CDR3 DNA reads TGTGCCAGCAGCTTAACCAGGGGTCAGCCCCAGCATTTT. Its protein is CASSLTRGQPQHF.

A few counts support this clonotype. The chain uses TRBV4-1 and TRBJ2-7; TRBD1 matches at 9 bases. Germline V gene data show CDR1 as MGHRA and CDR2 as YSYEKL. Losses at the gene ends were 0 bases for V and 5 bases for J; bases not matched to a gene: 11. The CDR3 totals 17 residues. The CDR3 loop is CASSQDVNRGPRDEQYF. In nucleotides, the CDR3 is TGCGCCAGCAGCCAAGATGTCAACAGGGGGCCTAGGGACGAGCAGTACTTC.

This chain joins TRBV11-2 and TRBJ2-7; 14 nucleotides agree with TRBD2. V was clipped by 0 bases and J by 7 bases; unmatched bases: 11. Germline CDR1 and CDR2: SGHAT and FQNNGV. The CDR3 spans 18 residues. CDR3 DNA: TGTGCCAGCAGCTTAGAGGGGGGACTAGCGGGAGCTAGTCGAGAGCAGTACTTC. It translates to CASSLEGGLAGASREQYF.

In regard to this clonotype: With a much larger clone just one base away, this may be a read error. V and J are TRBV5-1 and TRBJ2-1; 9 bases match TRBD2. V gave up 0 bases and J gave up 9 bases; unmatched junction bases: 7. The CDR3 covers 15 residues. Germline-derived CDR1 and CDR2 are SGHRS and YFSETQ. CDR3 bases: TGCGCCAGCAGCTTGGAAGGCGGGAGGGGCAGTGAGCAGTTCTTC. It is translated as CASSLEGGRGSEQFF.

Of note for this clonotype: The CDR3 does not end in the conserved phenylalanine or tryptophan, so this is likely a read error. The chain carries TRBV5-1 and TRBJ1-1, with D perhaps matching TRBD1 (6 bases). Germline CDR1 is SGHRS and CDR2 is YFSETQ. The length of the CDR3 is 17 residues. V lost 1 base, J lost 0 bases, and 16 bases lay in between. CDR3 DNA sequence: TGCGCCAGCAGCTTGCCCACTGGACAGAAAATGAACACTGAAGCTTTCCTT. It translates to CASSLPTGQKMNTEAFL.

There are a few counts of this clonotype. The rearrangement joins TRBV20-1 to TRBJ2-5; D is tentatively TRBD1 or TRBD2 (6 bases each). Germline-derived CDR1 and CDR2 are DFQATT and SNEGSKA (reference sequence). The CDR3 contains 14 residues. The V end lost 2 bases, the J end lost 0 bases, and 10 bases lay between the germline ends. The CDR3 bases are TGCAGTGCTAGATCAGGGGACTACCAAGAGACCCAGTACTTC. Translating gives CSARSGDYQETQYF.

This clonotype came up many times. The rearrangement joins TRBV7-3 to TRBJ2-1; 11 bases agree with TRBD2. With V trimmed by 2 bases and J by 4 bases, 7 bases remained unmatched. Per the germline V gene, CDR1 is SGHTA and CDR2 is FQGTGA. The CDR3 has 17 residues. Here the CDR3 DNA reads TGTGCCAGCAGCTTAGGGACCGGGACTAGCGGATACAATGAGCAGTTCTTC. The encoded protein is CASSLGTGTSGYNEQFF.

This clonotype has a handful of counts. The V call is TRBV28, the J call TRBJ1-4; weak D call: TRBD1 (5 bases). Germline CDR1 MDHEN, CDR2 SYDVKM. Trimming removed 2 bases from V and 2 bases from J, with 9 bases in between. CDR3 size: 15 residues. In nucleotides, the CDR3 is TGTGCCAGCAGTTTAGAAGGACACACTAATGAAAAACTGTTTTTT. Residues: CASSLEGHTNEKLFF.

This clonotype was picked up a small number of times. The chain has TRBV4-1 and TRBJ2-5; 8 bases are shared with TRBD1. J gave up 5 bases and V 3 bases, and 8 bases lay outside the gene matches. CDR3 length: 15 residues. Germline values: CDR1 MGHRA, CDR2 YSYEKL. As DNA, the CDR3 is TGCGCCAGCAGCCAGGACGGACAGGGTGCGGAGACCCAGTACTTC. Translated, it gives CASSQDGQGAETQYF.

This clonotype was seen at least ten times. As DNA, the CDR3 is TGCAGTGCTAAGGGCGCGGGGACTAGCGGGCTCACAGATACGCAGTATTTT. This codes for CSAKGAGTSGLTDTQYF. The rearrangement uses TRBV20-1 and TRBJ2-3; 12 bases align to TRBD2. CDR1 and CDR2 (germline): DFQATT, SNEGSKA (reference sequence). The V gene end was trimmed by 4 bases and the J gene end by 2 bases; junction bases not matched to a gene: 10. The CDR3 is 17 amino acids.

This clonotype was recorded at least ten times. This chain connects TRBV12-3 or TRBV12-4 to TRBJ2-5; the match to TRBD1 covers 8 bases. The CDR3 is 14 amino acids. V shed 3 bases, J shed 5 bases, and the junction held 5 bases outside the gene matches. The CDR3 DNA sequence: TGTGCCAGCAGTTTCGGACAGGGAAGCGAGACCCAGTACTTC. It is translated as CASSFGQGSETQYF.

The chain carries TRBV5-1 and TRBJ2-2; 8 positions match TRBD2. Germline CDR1 SGHRS, CDR2 YFSETQ. The V and J ends lost 4 bases and 2 bases, in that order; junction bases with no gene match: 4. CDR3 size: 15 residues. The CDR3 DNA reads as TGCGCCAGCAGCCGGAGCGGGAGAAACACCGGGGAGCTGTTTTTT. Amino acid sequence: CASSRSGRNTGELFF.

Ten or more counts support this clonotype. The chain links TRBV28 to TRBJ2-7, with D perhaps matching TRBD2 (6 bases). The CDR3 has 14 residues. Trimming took 7 bases from V and 2 from J, leaving 15 bases between them. The germline CDR1 and CDR2 sequences are MDHEN and SYDVKM. CDR3 residues: CASTRAGSTYEQYF. The CDR3 nucleotides are TGTGCCAGCACTCGGGCGGGAAGTACCTACGAGCAGTACTTC.

The J gene is TRBJ2-5, the V gene TRBV5-1; D remains ambiguous. The CDR3 contains 13 residues. Deletions cut 4 bases from V and 1 base from J, with 8 bases between. Germline loops: CDR1 SGHRS, CDR2 YFSETQ. The CDR3 DNA reads as TGCGCCAGCAGCCCGGTCCCCCAAGAGACCCAGTACTTC. This translates into CASSPVPQETQYF.

This clonotype was seen ten or more times. CDR3 region: CASSFPGTGSYEQYF. Here the CDR3 DNA reads TGTGCCAGCAGTTTTCCCGGGACAGGGTCCTACGAGCAGTACTTC. The J gene is TRBJ2-7, the V gene TRBV12-3 or TRBV12-4; 9 bases align to TRBD1. The CDR3 has 15 residues. Trimming removed 3 bases from V and 1 base from J; junction bases left unmatched: 4.

There are many counts of this clonotype. This chain joins TRBV3-1 and TRBJ2-5, with 8 bases identical to TRBD2. This CDR3 contains 13 residues. The ends lost 8 bases at V and 5 bases at J; junction bases unmatched: 7. Germline lookup yields CDR1 LGHDT and CDR2 YNNKEL (reference sequence). DNA for the CDR3: TGTGCCAGCGCGGGAGGAGGTCTGGAGACCCAGTACTTC. Amino acid sequence: CASAGGGLETQYF.

On this clonotype itself: One end of the junction is discordant with germline, which a read error may explain. This rearrangement joins TRBV3-1 to TRBJ1-2; the match to TRBD1 covers 7 bases. Germline V gives CDR1 LGHDT, CDR2 YNNKEL (reference sequence). CDR3 length equals 13 residues. CDR3 sequence (DNA): TGTGCCAGCAGCCACGGGACAGAACTTCTCTCTGCCTTC. Protein: CASSHGTELLSAF.

This clonotype appeared a few times. This rearrangement joins TRBV5-1 to TRBJ2-5, with TRBD2 matching over 8 bases. The V segment lost 5 bases and the J segment 2 bases; nucleotides outside the gene matches: 8. The CDR3 is made up of 15 amino acids. Germline-derived CDR1 and CDR2 are SGHRS and YFSETQ. In DNA form, the CDR3 reads TGCGCCAGCAGTTTCGGGACTAGTCCACAAGAGACCCAGTACTTC. Encoded protein: CASSFGTSPQETQYF.

This clonotype was found many times. V gene TRBV30 combines with J gene TRBJ2-1; TRBD2 matches 11 bases. From germline, CDR1 is GTSNPN and CDR2 SVGIG (reference sequence). V shed 1 base and J 7 bases; nucleotides not matched to a gene: 9. This CDR3 region has 16 residues. CDR3 protein: CAWSAIAGGGRNEQFF. In DNA, the CDR3 is TGTGCCTGGAGTGCTATAGCGGGAGGGGGCCGGAATGAGCAGTTCTTC.

This clonotype was seen at least ten times. This rearrangement joins TRBV2 to TRBJ1-1, with TRBD1 identical over 8 bases. This CDR3 comprises 15 residues. CDR1 is SNHLY and CDR2 is FYNNEI in the germline V gene. The V gene end was trimmed by 6 bases and the J gene end by 4 bases; junction bases not matched to a gene: 10. The CDR3 sequence is CASRMGQEGGTEAFF. The CDR3 DNA reads TGTGCCAGCAGGATGGGACAGGAAGGCGGCACTGAAGCTTTCTTT.

This clonotype was detected ten times or more. The rearrangement uses TRBV18 and TRBJ1-4; 9 nucleotides align to TRBD1. Germline CDR1 reads KGHSH; CDR2 reads LQKENI. The CDR3 consists of 15 residues. After removal of 3 bases from V and 5 bases from J, the junction contained 4 bases not matched to a gene. The chain's CDR3 is CASSPRTGVNEKLFF. The DNA of the CDR3 is TGTGCCAGCTCACCCCGGACAGGGGTAAATGAAAAACTGTTTTTT.

This clonotype was seen ten or more times. The chain is built from TRBV6-1 and TRBJ2-5; 7 bases fit TRBD1. The V gene's germline CDR1 is MNHNS and CDR2 SASEGT. V gave up 7 bases and J gave up 1 base; unmatched junction bases: 6. The CDR3 sequence is 14 residues long. CDR3: CASKLGTAQETQYF. The CDR3 DNA follows: TGTGCCAGCAAACTCGGGACAGCCCAAGAGACCCAGTACTTC.

This clonotype has at least ten counts. V gene TRBV30 combines with J gene TRBJ1-2; D ambiguous. The CDR3 contains 14 residues. V lost 1 base and J lost 6, with 15 bases in between. Germline loops: CDR1 GTSNPN, CDR2 SVGIG (reference sequence). The CDR3 sequence is CAWSEVLDVDGYTF. For the CDR3, the DNA is TGTGCCTGGAGTGAAGTCCTCGATGTAGATGGCTACACCTTC. The full variable domain, rest sourced from reference TRBV30 and TRBJ1-2, is SQTIHQWPATLVQPVGSPLSLECTVEGTSNPNLYWYRQAAGRGLQLLFYSVGIGQISSEVPQNLSASRPQDRQFILSSKKLLLSDSGFYLCAWSEVLDVDGYTFGSGTRLTVV.

This clonotype came up many times. J is TRBJ2-1 and V is TRBV5-1; 9 nucleotides line up with TRBD1. In germline, CDR1 is SGHRS, CDR2 YFSETQ. V lost 4 bases, J lost 5 bases, and 16 bases stayed unmatched. CDR3 size: 18 residues. The CDR3, as DNA: TGCGCCAGCAGCCCAGGACAGGGGATGGTTTCGGGTAACAATGAGCAGTTCTTC. It codes for CASSPGQGMVSGNNEQFF. The variable domain in full, completed from reference TRBV5-1 and TRBJ2-1, reads KAGVTQTPRYLIKTRGQQVTLSCSPISGHRSVSWYQQTPGQGLQFLFEYFSETQRNKGNFPGRFSGRQFSNSRSEMNVSTLELGDSALYLCASSPGQGMVSGNNEQFFGPGTRLTVL.

This chain uses TRBV6-2 or TRBV6-3 with TRBJ2-4; D uncertain. The V and J ends lost 0 bases and 11 bases respectively, with 11 bases between them. There are 13 residues in the CDR3. Germline assignment: CDR1 MNHEY and CDR2 SVGEGT. CDR3 residues: CASSYSIKGFQYF. DNA for the CDR3: TGTGCCAGCAGTTACTCGATTAAGGGATTTCAGTACTTC.

This sequence joins TRBV10-1 and TRBJ2-3, with 9 bases matching TRBD2. Trimming at V came to 3 bases and at J to 2 bases, leaving 6 bases not matched to a gene. CDR1 is WNHNN and CDR2 is SYGVQD in the germline V gene (reference sequence). The CDR3 sequence is 16 residues long. The CDR3 DNA follows: TGCGCCAGCAGTGACCTCGCGGGAGGGGACACAGATACGCAGTATTTT. Amino acid sequence: CASSDLAGGDTDTQYF.

The chain employs TRBV20-1 and TRBJ2-1, with D tentatively TRBD2 (6 bases). CDR3 length: 15 amino acids. The V end lost 6 bases, the J end lost 2 bases, and 17 bases lay between the germline ends. Germline V CDR1 and CDR2: DFQATT, SNEGSKA (reference sequence). The CDR3 DNA reads TGCAGTGCCCCAGACGGGGGAGACGCCTACAATGAGCAGTTCTTC. Its protein product is CSAPDGGDAYNEQFF.

This clonotype was seen at least ten times. The rearrangement uses TRBV28 and TRBJ1-5; D may be TRBD1 (5 bases). The CDR3 extends over 18 amino acids. Germline V CDR1 and CDR2: MDHEN, SYDVKM. V was clipped by 1 base and J by 6 bases, with 22 bases between them. CDR3: CASSLYNDLTGVRQPQHF. The CDR3 DNA reads as TGTGCCAGCAGTTTATATAATGACTTGACGGGGGTTCGTCAGCCCCAGCATTTT.